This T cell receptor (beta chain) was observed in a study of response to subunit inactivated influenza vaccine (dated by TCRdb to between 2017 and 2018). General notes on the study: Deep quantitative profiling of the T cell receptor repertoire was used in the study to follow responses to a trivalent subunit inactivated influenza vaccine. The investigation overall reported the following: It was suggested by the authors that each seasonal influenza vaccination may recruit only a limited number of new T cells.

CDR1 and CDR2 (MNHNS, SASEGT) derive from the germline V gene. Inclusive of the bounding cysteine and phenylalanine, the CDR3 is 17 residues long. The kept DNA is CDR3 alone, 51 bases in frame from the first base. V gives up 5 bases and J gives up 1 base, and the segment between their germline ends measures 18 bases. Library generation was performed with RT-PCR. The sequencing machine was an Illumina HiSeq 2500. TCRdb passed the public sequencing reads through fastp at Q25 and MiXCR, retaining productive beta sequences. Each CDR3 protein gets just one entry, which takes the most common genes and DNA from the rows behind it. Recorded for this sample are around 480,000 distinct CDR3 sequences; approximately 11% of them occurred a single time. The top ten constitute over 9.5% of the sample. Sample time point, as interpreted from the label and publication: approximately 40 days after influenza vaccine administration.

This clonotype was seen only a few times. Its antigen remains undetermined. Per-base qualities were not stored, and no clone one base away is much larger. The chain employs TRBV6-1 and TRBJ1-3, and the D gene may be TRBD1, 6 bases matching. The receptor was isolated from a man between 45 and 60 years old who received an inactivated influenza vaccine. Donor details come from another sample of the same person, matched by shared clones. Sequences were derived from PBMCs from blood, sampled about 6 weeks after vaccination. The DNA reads TGTGCCAGCAGTCTCACCGGGACACGAGATTCTGGAAACACCATATATTTT. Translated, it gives CASSLTGTRDSGNTIYF.